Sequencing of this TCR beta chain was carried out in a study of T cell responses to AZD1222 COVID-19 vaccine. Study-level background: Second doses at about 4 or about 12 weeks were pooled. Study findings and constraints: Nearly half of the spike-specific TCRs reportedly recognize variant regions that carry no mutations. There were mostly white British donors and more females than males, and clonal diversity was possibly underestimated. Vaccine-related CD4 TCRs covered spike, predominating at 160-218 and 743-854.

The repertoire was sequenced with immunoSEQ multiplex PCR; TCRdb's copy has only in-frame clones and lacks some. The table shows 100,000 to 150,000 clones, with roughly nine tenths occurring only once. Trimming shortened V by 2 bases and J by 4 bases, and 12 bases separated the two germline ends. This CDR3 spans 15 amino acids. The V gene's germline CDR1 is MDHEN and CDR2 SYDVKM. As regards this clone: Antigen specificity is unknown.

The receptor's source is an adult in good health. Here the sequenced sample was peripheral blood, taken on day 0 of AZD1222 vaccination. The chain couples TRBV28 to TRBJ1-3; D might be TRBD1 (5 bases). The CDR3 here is CASSLRGVGGNTIYF. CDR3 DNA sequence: TGTGCCAGCAGTTTAAGAGGGGTGGGGGGAAACACCATATATTTT.